Following are 22 T cell receptor beta chains from one sample sequenced in a study of blood T cell repertoires in COVID-19. Assay used: immunoSEQ multiplex PCR; TCRdb lists only in-frame clones, some missing. The table lists some 90,000 clones, more than 65% of them singletons. The sample comprised peripheral blood. These receptors were obtained from a man between 60 and 70 years old with acute or convalescent COVID-19.

J is TRBJ2-1 and V is TRBV10-3; 9 bases are shared with TRBD1. Germline CDR1 reads ENHRY; CDR2 reads SYGVKD. CDR3 length: 14 amino acids. With V trimmed by 6 bases and J by 3 bases, 3 bases remained unmatched. CDR3 DNA: TGTGCCATCAGGGGGACAGGGAACTACAATGAGCAGTTCTTC. Its protein product is CAIRGTGNYNEQFF.

The J gene is TRBJ2-1, the V gene TRBV9; TRBD1 agrees at 9 bases. This CDR3 is built from 18 residues. Germline CDR1 and CDR2: SGDLS and YYNGEE. V shed 0 bases and J 7 bases; nucleotides not matched to a gene: 14. CDR3 loop: CASSVVQGAILGSNEQFF. CDR3 nucleotides: TGTGCCAGCAGCGTAGTACAGGGGGCTATATTGGGATCGAATGAGCAGTTCTTC.

This chain connects TRBV5-4 to TRBJ2-1, with D maybe TRBD1 (5 bases). V shed 4 bases and J shed 6 bases, with 20 bases lying between them. The CDR3 contains 16 residues. Germline V lookup: CDR1 SGHNT, CDR2 YYREEE (reference sequence). The CDR3 nucleotides are TGTGCCAGCAGCAAAGGCGGTACAGGTTATACCAATGAGCAGTTCTTC. This encodes CASSKGGTGYTNEQFF.

The genes are TRBV7-2 and TRBJ2-3; D possibly corresponds to TRBD2 (5 bases). The CDR3 has 16 residues. The V gene's germline CDR1 is SGHTA and CDR2 FQGNSA. Trimming removed 5 bases at V and 0 bases at J, with 15 bases between. The CDR3 reads CASSPPPRGSTDTQYF. The CDR3 coding sequence is TGTGCCAGCAGCCCGCCACCTCGGGGAAGCACAGATACGCAGTATTTT. The entire variable domain, with the rest obtained from reference TRBV7-2 and TRBJ2-3, is as follows: GAGVSQSPSNKVTEKGKDVELRCDPISGHTALYWYRQSLGQGLEFLIYFQGNSAPDKSGLPSDRFSAERTGGSVSTLTIQRTQQEDSAVYLCASSPPPRGSTDTQYFGPGTRLTVL.

CDR3 loop: CASSADYYGYTF. The CDR3 DNA sequence: TGTGCCAGCAGTGCCGACTACTATGGCTACACCTTC. The chain carries TRBV27 and TRBJ1-2; D is ambiguous. V was cut by 5 bases and J by 3 bases, with 7 bases left in between. CDR1 MNHEY and CDR2 SMNVEV come from the germline V gene (reference sequence). The CDR3 is made up of 12 amino acids.

The V gene is TRBV15, the J gene TRBJ2-3; 12 bases map to TRBD2. Germline loops: CDR1 LNHNV, CDR2 YYDKDF (reference sequence). Trimming cost V 1 base and J 5 bases; bases outside gene matches: 7. The CDR3 runs 17 residues. The CDR3 coding sequence is TGTGCCACCAGCAGAGGCTGGCTAGCGGGGGGGCGAGATACGCAGTATTTT. This codes for CATSRGWLAGGRDTQYF.

The chain uses TRBV28 and TRBJ2-3; D is unresolved. Germline CDR1 reads MDHEN; CDR2 reads SYDVKM. This CDR3 has 16 residues. The V and J ends lost 5 bases and 6 bases respectively, with 21 bases between them. This chain's CDR3 is CASSPDYGGEEDTQYF. The CDR3 DNA reads TGTGCCAGCAGTCCGGATTATGGCGGCGAGGAGGATACGCAGTATTTT.

This sequence joins TRBV5-1 and TRBJ2-7; TRBD2 aligns across 12 bases. The CDR3 sequence is 15 residues long. Germline CDR1 and CDR2: SGHRS and YFSETQ. The V segment lost 4 bases and the J segment 5 bases; nucleotides outside the gene matches: 7. The CDR3 spells CASSETSGRIDEQYF. In DNA form, the CDR3 reads TGCGCCAGCAGCGAGACTAGCGGGAGAATCGACGAGCAGTACTTC.

The genes are TRBV7-2 and TRBJ1-6, with D possibly matching TRBD1 (5 bases). CDR1 and CDR2 from the germline V gene are SGHTA and FQGNSA. Trimming cost V 3 bases and J 8 bases, with 11 bases left between them. The CDR3 extends over 14 amino acids. CDR3 residues: CASSFRGTDSPLHF. As DNA, the CDR3 is TGTGCCAGCAGCTTTCGGGGGACGGATTCACCCCTCCACTTT.

V is TRBV14 and J is TRBJ2-7, with a tentative D call TRBD2 (6 bases). The ends were cut back, 1 base at V and 4 bases at J, with 17 bases in the middle. CDR1 and CDR2 from the germline V gene are SGHDN and FVKESK. The length of the CDR3 is 16 residues. The DNA of the CDR3 is TGTGCCAGCAGCCAAGTTGAGGGGAGGAAGGGGTACGAGCAGTACTTC. Its translation is CASSQVEGRKGYEQYF.

The chain employs TRBV10-1 and TRBJ1-5; a weak D match, TRBD1 (5 bases). The CDR3 spans 13 residues. Germline values: CDR1 WNHNN, CDR2 SYGVQD (reference sequence). Trimming cost V 5 bases and J 5 bases, with 10 bases left between them. CDR3 coding DNA: TGCGCCAGCAGTCCAGGGATTGATCAGCCCCAGCATTTT. It is translated as CASSPGIDQPQHF.

V and J are TRBV7-2 and TRBJ2-1, with TRBD2 matching 13 bases. Germline assignment: CDR1 SGHTA and CDR2 FQGNSA. This CDR3 region has 19 residues. The ends lost 4 bases at V and 8 bases at J; junction bases unmatched: 17. The CDR3 loop reads CASSSGWALAGGKAHEQFF. CDR3 DNA: TGTGCCAGCAGCTCTGGGTGGGCACTAGCGGGGGGGAAGGCCCATGAGCAGTTCTTC.

This chain uses TRBV7-2 with TRBJ1-5, with a possible D match to TRBD1 (6 bases). The CDR3 extends over 16 amino acids. Per the germline V gene, CDR1 is SGHTA and CDR2 is FQGNSA. Trimming removed 0 bases at V and 1 base at J, with 10 bases between. CDR3: CASSLALGQSNQPQHF. The CDR3 coding sequence is TGTGCCAGCAGCTTAGCCCTAGGACAGAGCAATCAGCCCCAGCATTTT.

The genes are TRBV6-1 and TRBJ2-7; D might be TRBD2 (6 bases). Trimming pared 3 bases from V and 6 bases from J, leaving 21 bases between. The CDR3 is made up of 16 amino acids. Germline V gene lookup returns CDR1 MNHNS and CDR2 SASEGT. As DNA, the CDR3 is TGTGCCAGCAGTGACACTCACGCGGGACGTACGCGCGAGCAGTACTTC. This encodes CASSDTHAGRTREQYF.

V usage is TRBV19 and J usage is TRBJ1-5; D possibly corresponds to TRBD1 (6 bases). CDR1 LNHDA and CDR2 SQIVND come from the germline V gene (reference sequence). Between the trimmed V and J ends, which lost 4 bases and 4 bases, there was a span of 20 bases. The CDR3 loop spans 17 amino acids. CDR3 sequence (DNA): TGTGCCAGTAGTAATTATAACAGGGTAGTCAAAAATCAGCCCCAGCATTTT. This sequence encodes CASSNYNRVVKNQPQHF.

The V call is TRBV7-3, the J call TRBJ2-1, with a weak D call TRBD1 (6 bases). Germline V gene sequence: CDR1 SGHTA, CDR2 FQGTGA. The CDR3 has 14 amino acids. The V gene lost 4 bases and the J gene lost 9 bases, with 16 bases spanning the gap. CDR3 protein: CASSSMGTSREQFF. The CDR3 DNA reads TGTGCCAGCAGCTCTATGGGGACATCCCGTGAGCAGTTCTTC.

This chain links TRBV28 with TRBJ2-1; 10 bases are a match to TRBD2. V was clipped by 4 bases and J by 2 bases; unmatched bases: 5. This CDR3 comprises 16 residues. Germline V gene sequence: CDR1 MDHEN, CDR2 SYDVKM. In nucleotides, the CDR3 is TGTGCCAGCAGTTCCACGAGCGGGAGGGCCTACAATGAGCAGTTCTTC. Translated, it gives CASSSTSGRAYNEQFF.

The table lists this clone with a count of one. V and J are TRBV19 and TRBJ1-1; no reliable D call. The CDR3 contains 12 residues. V was clipped by 7 bases and J by 5 bases, with 11 bases between them. CDR1 and CDR2 from the germline V gene are LNHDA and SQIVND (reference sequence). The CDR3 DNA sequence: TGTGCCAGTACCCTGTACAATACTGAAGCTTTCTTT. Amino acid sequence: CASTLYNTEAFF.

This chain links TRBV21-1 with TRBJ2-3; no DNA check was done on the table's D call, TRBD1. TRBV21-1 represents a pseudogene. The length of the CDR3 is 20 residues. The CDR3, as DNA: TGTGCCAGCAGCGCGGGGACAGGGAATTTGAAACTAGCGGCCCCCGATACGCAGTATTTT. Its translation is CASSAGTGNLKLAAPDTQYF.

The chain links TRBV28 to TRBJ2-7; D ambiguous. This CDR3 has 14 residues. The V end lost 5 bases, the J end lost 3 bases, and 14 bases lay between the germline ends. The V gene's germline CDR1 is MDHEN and CDR2 SYDVKM. The CDR3 protein is CASSINYMIYEQYF. The CDR3 nucleotides are TGTGCCAGCAGTATTAACTATATGATCTACGAGCAGTACTTC.

The CDR3 DNA reads TGCGCCAGCAGCGCCCGGTACGGGAGTAATGAAAAACTGTTTTTT. Translating it yields CASSARYGSNEKLFF. V gene TRBV5-1 combines with J gene TRBJ1-4, with unresolved D. This CDR3 has 15 residues. The germline V gene encodes CDR1 SGHRS and CDR2 YFSETQ. V was trimmed by 4 bases and J by 4 bases, leaving 14 bases between them.

CDR3: CASSFEETAGLYEQYF. In DNA, the CDR3 is TGTGCCAGCAGCTTCGAGGAGACAGCGGGACTCTACGAGCAGTACTTC. The gene calls are TRBV7-8 and TRBJ2-7; 7 bases fit TRBD2. After removal of 3 bases from V and 3 bases from J, the junction contained 11 bases not matched to a gene. This CDR3 has 16 amino acids. Germline CDR1 SGHVS, CDR2 FQNEAQ.